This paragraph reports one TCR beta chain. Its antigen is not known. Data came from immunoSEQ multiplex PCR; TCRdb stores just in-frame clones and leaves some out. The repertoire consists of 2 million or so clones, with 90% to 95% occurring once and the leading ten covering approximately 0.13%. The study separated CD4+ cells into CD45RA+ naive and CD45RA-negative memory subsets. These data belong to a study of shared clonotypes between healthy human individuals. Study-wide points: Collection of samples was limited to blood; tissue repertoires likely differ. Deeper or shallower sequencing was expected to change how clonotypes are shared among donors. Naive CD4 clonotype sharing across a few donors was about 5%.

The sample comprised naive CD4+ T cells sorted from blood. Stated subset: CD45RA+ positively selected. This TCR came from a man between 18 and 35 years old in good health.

This chain's CDR3 is CASSYSTAFYEQYF. In nucleotides, the CDR3 is TGTGCCAGCAGTTACTCCACAGCCTTCTACGAGCAGTACTTC. The J gene is TRBJ2-7, the V gene TRBV6-5; D unresolved. Germline loops: CDR1 MNHEY, CDR2 SVGAGI. This CDR3 spans 14 amino acids. V was trimmed by 0 bases and J by 3 bases, leaving 9 bases between them.